Included here is one T cell receptor (beta chain) sequence, with context. After removal of 2 bases from V and 0 bases from J, the junction contained 10 bases not matched to a gene. CDR3 length equals 19 residues. The V gene's germline CDR1 is KGHDR and CDR2 SFDVKD. Profiling relied on immunoSEQ multiplex PCR, and the TCRdb table lists in-frame clones only, not all of them. Among around 200,000 clones, 85% to 95% were seen once, and the ten largest hold roughly 1.5%. The record originates from a study of control samples from healthy donors and cancer patients. Sequenced sample: blood. This chain joins TRBV24-1 and TRBJ2-3; TRBD2 matches at 10 bases. The TCR originated in a man between 18 and 35 years old in good health. CDR3 DNA sequence: TGTGCCACCAGTGATTCAAACATCCCACTAGCGGGGAGCACAGATACGCAGTATTTT. Its protein product is CATSDSNIPLAGSTDTQYF.